A selection of T cell receptor beta chains follows, all from one sample in a study of T cell repertoires in cytomegalovirus infection. These receptors lack a known antigen. MiXCR, run by TCRdb on the reads, gives a single entry per CDR3 protein. Of 350,000 to 400,000 distinct CDR3 sequences listed, around a third were seen once; the top ten hold about 14%. Sequenced here: cultured PBMCs, sampled from culture after CMV antigen stimulation. The receptors originated from a human donor in good health (CMV status not recorded). Some clones in this sample may be carry-over from other donors' samples. Both conserved end residues are part of each CDR3. D genes are given only for firm matches. Clone size, where shown, is once, few, many, or a class for clones that have expanded.

TRBJ2-1,.,TRBV27,.,CASFTGYNEQFF,TGTGCCAGCTTCACAGGGTACAATGAGCAGTTCTTC
TRBJ2-1,.,TRBV29-1,once,CSAAGRLDYNEQFF,TGCAGCGCTGCGGGACGACTAGACTACAATGAGCAGTTCTTC
TRBJ2-1,TRBD2,TRBV7-2,few,CASSLGSAGGRYNEQFF,TGTGCCAGCAGCTTAGGGTCCGCGGGAGGGCGCTACAATGAGCAGTTCTTC
TRBJ1-3,.,TRBV7-8,many,CASSLRGPSGNTIYF,TGTGCCAGCAGCTTACGGGGTCCCTCTGGAAACACCATATATTTT
TRBJ2-1,TRBD1,TRBV28,.,CASRRDRLNNEQFF,TGTGCCAGCAGGCGGGACAGGCTTAACAATGAGCAGTTCTTC
TRBJ2-3,TRBD2,TRBV7-3,few,CASSMGLAGADTQYF,TGTGCCAGCAGCATGGGACTAGCGGGAGCAGATACGCAGTATTTT
TRBJ2-3,.,TRBV7-2,.,CASSRQFSSTDTQYF,TGTGCCAGCAGCCGACAGTTTTCTAGCACAGATACGCAGTATTTT
TRBJ2-1,TRBD2,TRBV29-1,few,CSLGGDHEQFF,TGCAGCCTTGGGGGGGACCATGAGCAGTTCTTC
TRBJ1-6,.,TRBV7-2,many,CASSLRIRTVISPLHF,TGTGCCAGCAGCTTAAGAATCCGGACAGTAATCTCACCCCTCCACTTT
TRBJ1-2,.,TRBV28,.,CASAGGAIIPNYGYTF,TGTGCCAGCGCGGGTGGGGCTATCATCCCCAACTATGGCTACACCTTC
TRBJ1-1,.,TRBV12-3/TRBV12-4,.,CASSPWAGLLNTEAFF,TGTGCCAGCAGTCCTTGGGCAGGGCTTTTGAACACTGAAGCTTTCTTT
TRBJ2-2,TRBD2,TRBV12-3/TRBV12-4,few,CASSLTSRELFF,TGTGCCAGCAGTTTGACTAGCAGGGAGCTGTTTTTT
TRBJ2-6,.,TRBV5-1,.,CASSLSTGGASGANVLTF,TGCGCCAGCAGCCTATCTACAGGGGGGGCCTCTGGGGCCAACGTCCTGACTTTC
TRBJ1-5,TRBD1,TRBV19,.,CASSISRGTVNQPQHF,TGTGCCAGTAGTATATCCCGGGGGACAGTGAATCAGCCCCAGCATTTT
TRBJ2-5,.,TRBV4-1,.,CASSQGGRGQETQYF,TGCGCCAGCAGCCAAGGAGGGAGGGGGCAAGAGACCCAGTACTTC
TRBJ1-2,TRBD1,TRBV5-6,.,CASSFTGTGINYGYTF,TGTGCCAGCAGCTTTACCGGGACAGGGATTAACTATGGCTACACCTTC
TRBJ2-7,.,TRBV12-3/TRBV12-4,few,CASSFRRFYEQYF,TGTGCCAGCAGTTTCCGGCGATTCTACGAGCAGTACTTC
TRBJ1-5,.,TRBV7-2,few,CASTLGRDSNQPQHF,TGTGCCAGCACCTTGGGACGGGACAGCAATCAGCCCCAGCATTTT
TRBJ1-2,TRBD1,TRBV7-9,few,CASSFTQGDNGYTF,TGTGCCAGCAGCTTCACACAGGGGGATAATGGCTACACCTTC
TRBJ1-1,.,TRBV7-9,.,CAIRIQNTEAFF,TGTGCCATCAGAATCCAGAACACTGAAGCTTTCTTT
TRBJ2-7,TRBD1,TRBV6-2/TRBV6-3,few,CASRIAPGQSNTIITYEQYF,TGTGCCAGCAGGATAGCCCCGGGACAGTCAAACACTATCATTACCTACGAGCAGTACTTC
TRBJ1-2,.,TRBV4-1,.,CASSQRTASNYGYTF,TGCGCCAGCAGCCAAAGGACAGCTTCTAACTATGGCTACACCTTC
TRBJ2-2,TRBD2,TRBV20-1,once,CSARALAGVGTGELFF,TGCAGTGCTAGAGCCCTAGCGGGAGTTGGTACCGGGGAGCTGTTTTTT
TRBJ2-7,TRBD1,TRBV7-9,.,CASSGSDRGNEQYF,TGTGCCAGCAGCGGATCCGACAGGGGCAACGAGCAGTACTTC
TRBJ2-7,.,TRBV7-2,many,CASSLVLSARYEQYF,TGTGCCAGCAGCTTAGTACTTTCGGCCCGCTACGAGCAGTACTTC
TRBJ2-7,TRBD1,TRBV7-9,.,CASSPSRGQGAYEQYF,TGTGCCAGCAGCCCTAGCAGGGGACAGGGGGCGTACGAGCAGTACTTC
TRBJ2-7,.,TRBV7-2,.,CASSDTHYEQYF,TGTGCCAGCAGCGATACTCACTACGAGCAGTACTTC
TRBJ2-1,.,TRBV7-2,many,CASSLELAGEFYGNEQFF,TGTGCCAGCAGCTTAGAATTGGCAGGGGAGTTTTACGGCAATGAGCAGTTCTTC
TRBJ2-1,TRBD2,TRBV10-3,few,CATQAGAPYNEQFF,TGTGCCACACAAGCGGGGGCCCCCTACAATGAGCAGTTCTTC
TRBJ1-1,TRBD1,TRBV4-2,.,CASSQGGTGLGTEAFF,TGTGCCAGCAGCCAAGGTGGGACAGGGTTAGGGACTGAAGCTTTCTTT
TRBJ2-1,.,TRBV29-1,.,CSVTPRHGNEQFF,TGCAGCGTTACCCCCCGGCACGGGAATGAGCAGTTCTTC
TRBJ2-3,TRBD2,TRBV7-2,few,CASSLVVAGSDTQYF,TGTGCCAGCAGCTTAGTCGTAGCGGGATCGGATACGCAGTATTTT
TRBJ1-4,.,TRBV5-3,.,CASSLEDQGPLFGKLFF,TGTGCCAGCAGTTTGGAAGATCAGGGCCCCTTATTTGGAAAACTGTTTTTT
TRBJ2-5,.,TRBV4-1,few,CASSQDSNGLLETQYF,TGCGCCAGCAGCCAAGATTCCAATGGACTCTTAGAGACCCAGTACTTC
TRBJ2-7,TRBD2,TRBV7-2,.,CASSWRGLASYEQYF,TGTGCCAGCAGCTGGAGGGGACTAGCGTCTTACGAGCAGTACTTC
TRBJ1-3,.,TRBV11-1,few,CASSLTDYSGNTIYF,TGTGCCAGCAGCTTGACGGACTACTCTGGAAACACCATATATTTT
TRBJ2-3,.,TRBV7-2,.,CASSILVKDTQYF,TGTGCCAGCAGCATCCTAGTGAAAGATACGCAGTATTTT
TRBJ1-4,TRBD1,TRBV7-6,.,CASSRDRREKLFF,TGTGCCAGCAGCAGGGACAGAAGGGAAAAACTGTTTTTT
TRBJ2-7,.,TRBV30,few,CAWSLEWPAVPYEQYF,TGTGCCTGGAGCCTGGAGTGGCCAGCGGTACCCTACGAGCAGTACTTC
TRBJ1-3,.,TRBV7-3,.,CASRPSGNTIYF,TGTGCCAGCAGACCTTCTGGAAACACCATATATTTT
TRBJ1-1,TRBD1,TRBV28,.,CASRYSTGVRTEAFF,TGTGCCAGCAGGTACTCGACAGGGGTAAGGACTGAAGCTTTCTTT
TRBJ2-1,.,TRBV4-1,once,CASSQEGNRVYNEQFF,TGCGCCAGCAGCCAAGAAGGGAACAGAGTCTACAATGAGCAGTTCTTC
TRBJ2-3,TRBD2,TRBV12-5,once,CASAAGGPTDTQYF,TGTGCTAGTGCGGCGGGAGGGCCAACAGATACGCAGTATTTT
TRBJ1-6,.,TRBV7-3,few,CASSSGNNSPLHF,TGTGCCAGCAGCTCAGGGAATAATTCACCCCTCCACTTT
TRBJ2-5,.,TRBV12-3/TRBV12-4,.,CASSPRLLRGEETQYF,TGTGCCAGCAGTCCTAGATTGCTAAGAGGGGAAGAGACCCAGTACTTC
TRBJ2-1,.,TRBV7-2,few,CASSLDRGLYNEQFF,TGTGCCAGCAGCTTAGATAGGGGCCTTTACAATGAGCAGTTCTTC
TRBJ2-5,.,TRBV12-3/TRBV12-4,many,CASSKHQGSQETQYF,TGTGCCAGCAGCAAGCACCAGGGCTCTCAAGAGACCCAGTACTTC
TRBJ2-7,.,TRBV15,once,CATSRDKDEQYF,TGTGCCACCAGCAGAGATAAGGACGAGCAGTACTTC
TRBJ2-1,TRBD2,TRBV11-2,.,CASSSLVAGSYNEQFF,TGTGCCAGCAGCTCGCTTGTAGCGGGTTCCTACAATGAGCAGTTCTTC
TRBJ1-6,.,TRBV4-1,.,CASSQEGNYNSPLHF,TGCGCCAGCAGCCAAGAAGGAAACTATAATTCACCCCTCCACTTT
TRBJ2-1,TRBD2,TRBV27,few,CASSALLAGAYNEQFF,TGTGCCAGCAGTGCCCTACTAGCGGGAGCCTACAATGAGCAGTTCTTC
TRBJ1-2,.,TRBV7-9,.,CASSNSDRINYGYTF,TGTGCCAGCAGCAACTCCGACAGGATAAACTATGGCTACACCTTC
TRBJ1-5,.,TRBV6-2/TRBV6-3,few,CASSPTGNRQPQHF,TGTGCCAGCAGCCCCACAGGGAACCGCCAGCCCCAGCATTTT
TRBJ2-1,.,TRBV7-2,many,CASSLESYNEQFF,TGTGCCAGCAGCTTAGAATCTTACAATGAGCAGTTCTTC
TRBJ2-1,.,TRBV20-1,.,CSATRTFRGANEQFF,TGCAGTGCTACGCGAACCTTTCGTGGGGCTAATGAGCAGTTCTTC
TRBJ2-1,TRBD2,TRBV28,.,CASSFSGRARLLF,TGTGCCAGCAGTTTCAGCGGGAGGGCCAGACTGCTCTTC
TRBJ2-3,TRBD2,TRBV11-2,few,CASSLDLTSGSTDTQYF,TGTGCCAGCAGCTTAGATTTGACTAGCGGATCCACAGATACGCAGTATTTT
TRBJ2-7,TRBD1,TRBV7-2,few,CASSPGTGVYEQYF,TGTGCCAGCAGCCCCGGGACAGGAGTATACGAGCAGTACTTC
TRBJ2-2,TRBD2,TRBV6-1,.,CASSATSGRPSGELFF,TGTGCCAGCAGTGCTACTAGCGGGAGGCCCTCCGGGGAGCTGTTTTTT